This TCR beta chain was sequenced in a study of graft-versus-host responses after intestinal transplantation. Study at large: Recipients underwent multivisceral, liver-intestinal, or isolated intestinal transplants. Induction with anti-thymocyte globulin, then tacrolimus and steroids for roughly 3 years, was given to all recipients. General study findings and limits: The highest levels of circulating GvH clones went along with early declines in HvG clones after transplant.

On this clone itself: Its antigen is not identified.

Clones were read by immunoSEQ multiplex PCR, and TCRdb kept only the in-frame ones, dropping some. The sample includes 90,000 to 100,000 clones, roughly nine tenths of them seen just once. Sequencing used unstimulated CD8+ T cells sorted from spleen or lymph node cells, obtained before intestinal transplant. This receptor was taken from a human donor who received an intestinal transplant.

The chain's CDR3 is CASSLAGLTAGFYNEQFF. The CDR3 bases are TGTGCCAGCAGCTTAGCGGGACTTACCGCGGGATTCTACAATGAGCAGTTCTTC. This chain connects TRBV7-6 to TRBJ2-1, with a weak D call TRBD2 (6 bases). Germline V CDR1 and CDR2: SGHVS, FNYEAQ. The CDR3 sequence is 18 residues long. V lost 0 bases and J 3 bases, leaving 18 bases between the germline ends.